The sequence of this TCR beta chain was determined in a study of metastatic and nonmetastatic thyroid tumors. Study context: Repertoire comparisons spanned blood and tumor or nodule tissue from malignant and benign thyroid patients. Study observations and caveats: Significantly higher TCR beta diversity was reportedly seen in malignant thyroid tumors than benign nodules, in blood and tumor.

V lost 7 bases and J lost 3, with 13 bases in between. Germline V CDR1 and CDR2: MNHEY, SVGAGI. This CDR3 contains 14 residues. Patients were all untreated before their thyroid surgery. In the case of this clone: The antigen remains undetermined.

Per the original data handling: It was from CDR3 differences across clinicopathological groups that a distant-metastasis classifier for papillary thyroid cancer was built. TCRdb redid the clone calls on the PCR reads using MiXCR. What appears here as the V and J calls and clone size reflects TCRdb's work, not the paper's. The sample includes approximately 40,000 clones, roughly 45% of them seen just once. This chain uses TRBV6-5 with TRBJ1-5, with a tentative D call TRBD1 (5 bases). The sequence was obtained from a male donor with papillary thyroid cancer or a benign thyroid nodule (not recorded which). Some clones in this sample may be carry-over from other donors' samples. The sample comprised tumor tissue. CDR3 DNA: TGTGCCAGCACCTCAGGGAATCCCAATCAGCCCCAGCATTTT. It encodes CASTSGNPNQPQHF.